Following are 3 T cell receptor beta chains from one sample sequenced in a study of blood T cell repertoires in COVID-19. The table came from immunoSEQ multiplex PCR; TCRdb's copy has only in-frame clones and leaves some out. Of roughly 150,000 clones in the sample, about 77% are singletons; the top ten hold around 4%. Specimen: peripheral blood. The source of these receptors is a man aged 55 to 70 with acute or convalescent COVID-19.

The rearrangement uses TRBV9 and TRBJ1-6, with D possibly TRBD1 on 5 matching bases. CDR1 SGDLS and CDR2 YYNGEE come from the germline V gene. The V end lost 10 bases, the J end lost 10 bases, and 15 bases lay between the germline ends. There are 12 residues in the CDR3. CDR3 sequence: CASGGSRSPLHF. In DNA form, the CDR3 reads TGTGCCTCCGGGGGTAGTAGGTCACCCCTCCACTTT.

The rearrangement joins TRBV5-1 to TRBJ2-2, with 13 nucleotides matching TRBD2. The CDR3 contains 17 residues. V shed 4 bases and J 5 bases; nucleotides not matched to a gene: 8. From germline, CDR1 is SGHRS and CDR2 YFSETQ. CDR3 region: CASSTGLAGRVTGELFF. DNA for the CDR3: TGCGCCAGCAGCACGGGACTAGCGGGAAGAGTTACCGGGGAGCTGTTTTTT.

This clone appeared a few times. V and J are TRBV27 and TRBJ2-7; 7 bases map to TRBD1. This CDR3 comprises 12 residues. CDR1 and CDR2 from the germline V gene are MNHEY and SMNVEV (reference sequence). The V and J ends lost 10 bases and 0 bases, in that order; junction bases with no gene match: 3. The CDR3 loop is CATGTVSYEQYF. CDR3 nucleotide sequence: TGTGCCACCGGGACAGTCTCCTACGAGCAGTACTTC.